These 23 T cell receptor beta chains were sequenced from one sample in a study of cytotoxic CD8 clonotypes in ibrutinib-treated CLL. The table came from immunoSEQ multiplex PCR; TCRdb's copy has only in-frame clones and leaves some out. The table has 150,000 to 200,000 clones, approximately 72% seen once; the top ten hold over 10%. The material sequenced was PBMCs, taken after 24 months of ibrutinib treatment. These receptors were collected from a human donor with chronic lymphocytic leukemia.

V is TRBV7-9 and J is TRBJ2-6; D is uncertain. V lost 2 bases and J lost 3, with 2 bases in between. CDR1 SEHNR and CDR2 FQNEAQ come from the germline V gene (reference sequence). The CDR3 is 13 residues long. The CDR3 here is CASSLFGANVLTF. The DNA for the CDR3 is TGTGCCAGCAGCTTATTTGGGGCCAACGTCCTGACTTTC.

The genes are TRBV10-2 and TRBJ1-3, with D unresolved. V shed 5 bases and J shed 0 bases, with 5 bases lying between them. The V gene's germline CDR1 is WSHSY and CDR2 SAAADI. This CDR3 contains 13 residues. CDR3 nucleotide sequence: TGCGCCAGCAGTCGAGGCTCTGGAAACACCATATATTTT. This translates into CASSRGSGNTIYF.

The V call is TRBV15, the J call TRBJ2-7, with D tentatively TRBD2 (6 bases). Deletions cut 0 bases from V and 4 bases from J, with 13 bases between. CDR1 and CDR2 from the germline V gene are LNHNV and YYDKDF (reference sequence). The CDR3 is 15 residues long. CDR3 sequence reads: CATSRDHGSRYEQYF. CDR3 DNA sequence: TGTGCCACCAGCAGAGATCACGGGAGTAGGTACGAGCAGTACTTC.

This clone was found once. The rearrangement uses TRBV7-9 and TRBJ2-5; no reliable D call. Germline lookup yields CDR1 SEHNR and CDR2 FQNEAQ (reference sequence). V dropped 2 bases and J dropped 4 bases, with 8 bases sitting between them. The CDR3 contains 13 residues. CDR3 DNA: TGTGCCAGCAGCTTACACCAGCGAGAGACCCAGTACTTC. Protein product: CASSLHQRETQYF.

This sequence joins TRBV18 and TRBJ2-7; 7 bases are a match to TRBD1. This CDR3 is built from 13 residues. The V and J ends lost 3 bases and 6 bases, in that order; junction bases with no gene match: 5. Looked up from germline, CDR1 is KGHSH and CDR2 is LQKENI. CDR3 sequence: CASSPTGVVEQYF. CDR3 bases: TGTGCCAGCTCACCCACAGGGGTGGTCGAGCAGTACTTC.

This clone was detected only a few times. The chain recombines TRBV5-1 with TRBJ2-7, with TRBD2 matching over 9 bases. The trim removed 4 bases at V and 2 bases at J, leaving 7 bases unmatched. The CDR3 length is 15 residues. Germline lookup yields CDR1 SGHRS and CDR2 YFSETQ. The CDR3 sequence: CASSQTGLATYEQYF. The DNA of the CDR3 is TGCGCCAGCAGCCAAACAGGACTAGCGACCTACGAGCAGTACTTC.

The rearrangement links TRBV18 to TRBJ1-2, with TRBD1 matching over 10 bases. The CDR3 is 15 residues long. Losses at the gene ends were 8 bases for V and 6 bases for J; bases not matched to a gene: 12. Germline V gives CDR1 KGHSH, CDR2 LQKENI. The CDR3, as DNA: TGTGCCAGCAGGTCGGCGGGACAGGGGTATCATGGCTACACCTTC. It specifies CASRSAGQGYHGYTF. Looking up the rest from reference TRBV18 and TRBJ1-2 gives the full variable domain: NAGVMQNPRHLVRRRGQEARLRCSPMKGHSHVYWYRQLPEEGLKFMVYLQKENIIDESGMPKERFSAEFPKEGPSILRIQQVVRGDSAAYFCASRSAGQGYHGYTFGSGTRLTVV.

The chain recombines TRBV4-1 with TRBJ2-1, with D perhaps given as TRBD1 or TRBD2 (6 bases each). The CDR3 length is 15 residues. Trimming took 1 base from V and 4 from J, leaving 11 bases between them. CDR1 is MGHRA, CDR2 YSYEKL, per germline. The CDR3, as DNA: TGCGCCAGCAGCCAAGTCGGGGGCAGGTACAATGAGCAGTTCTTC. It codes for CASSQVGGRYNEQFF.

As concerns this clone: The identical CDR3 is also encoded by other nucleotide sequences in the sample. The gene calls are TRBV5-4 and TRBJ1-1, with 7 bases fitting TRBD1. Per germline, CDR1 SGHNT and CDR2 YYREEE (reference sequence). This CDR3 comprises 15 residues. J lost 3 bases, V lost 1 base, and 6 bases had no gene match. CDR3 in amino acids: CASSLTGESDTEAFF. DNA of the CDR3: TGTGCCAGCAGCTTGACAGGGGAGTCCGACACTGAAGCTTTCTTT.

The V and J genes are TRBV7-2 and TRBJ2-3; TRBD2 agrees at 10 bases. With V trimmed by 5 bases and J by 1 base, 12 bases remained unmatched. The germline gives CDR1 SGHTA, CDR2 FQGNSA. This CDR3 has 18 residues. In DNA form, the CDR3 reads TGTGCCAGCAGCCCCAGCGGGAGGGCCGTTTCGGGCACAGATACGCAGTATTTT. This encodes CASSPSGRAVSGTDTQYF.

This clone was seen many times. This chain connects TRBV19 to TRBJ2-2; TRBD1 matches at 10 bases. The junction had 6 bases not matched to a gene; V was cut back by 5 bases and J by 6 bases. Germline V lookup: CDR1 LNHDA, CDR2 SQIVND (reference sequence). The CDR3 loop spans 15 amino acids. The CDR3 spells CASSLTGTGAGELFF. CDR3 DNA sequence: TGTGCCAGTAGTTTGACCGGGACAGGGGCCGGGGAGCTGTTTTTT. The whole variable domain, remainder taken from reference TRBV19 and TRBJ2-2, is DGGITQSPKYLFRKEGQNVTLSCEQNLNHDAMYWYRQDPGQGLRLIYYSQIVNDFQKGDIAEGYSVSREKKESFPLTVTSAQKNPTAFYLCASSLTGTGAGELFFGEGSRLTVL.

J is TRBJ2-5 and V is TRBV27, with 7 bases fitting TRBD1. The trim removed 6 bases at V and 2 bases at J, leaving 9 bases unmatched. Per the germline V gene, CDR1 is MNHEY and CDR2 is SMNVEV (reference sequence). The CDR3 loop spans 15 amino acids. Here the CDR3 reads CASRRLGTAQETQYF. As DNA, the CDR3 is TGTGCCAGCAGACGCCTCGGGACAGCACAAGAGACCCAGTACTTC.

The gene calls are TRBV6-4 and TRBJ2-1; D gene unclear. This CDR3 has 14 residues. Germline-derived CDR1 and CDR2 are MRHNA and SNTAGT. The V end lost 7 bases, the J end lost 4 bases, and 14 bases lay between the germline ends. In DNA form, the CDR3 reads TGTGCCAGCAAGCCGGGTCCGTCATACAATGAGCAGTTCTTC. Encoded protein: CASKPGPSYNEQFF.

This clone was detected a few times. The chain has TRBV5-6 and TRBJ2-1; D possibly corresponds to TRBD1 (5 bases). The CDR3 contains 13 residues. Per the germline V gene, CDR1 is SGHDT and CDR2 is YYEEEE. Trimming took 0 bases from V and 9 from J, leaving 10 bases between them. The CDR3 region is CASSLGRGTEQFF. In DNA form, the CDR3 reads TGTGCCAGCAGCTTGGGAAGGGGAACTGAGCAGTTCTTC.

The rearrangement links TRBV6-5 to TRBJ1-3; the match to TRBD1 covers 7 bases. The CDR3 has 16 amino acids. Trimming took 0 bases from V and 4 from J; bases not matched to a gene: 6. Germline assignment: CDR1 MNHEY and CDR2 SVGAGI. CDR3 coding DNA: TGTGCCAGCAGTTACTCTTCGACAGGGTTCGGAAACACCATATATTTT. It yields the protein CASSYSSTGFGNTIYF.

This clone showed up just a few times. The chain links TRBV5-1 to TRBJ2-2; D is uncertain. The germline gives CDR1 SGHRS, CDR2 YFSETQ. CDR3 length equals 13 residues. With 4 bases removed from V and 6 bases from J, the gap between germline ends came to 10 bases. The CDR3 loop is CASSEIGSGELFF. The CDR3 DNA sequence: TGCGCCAGCAGCGAAATCGGGTCCGGGGAGCTGTTTTTT.

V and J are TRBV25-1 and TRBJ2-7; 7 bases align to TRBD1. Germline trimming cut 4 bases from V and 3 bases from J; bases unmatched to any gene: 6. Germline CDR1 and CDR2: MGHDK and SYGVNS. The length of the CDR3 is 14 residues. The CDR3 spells CASSVGTVHYEQYF. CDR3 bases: TGTGCCAGCAGTGTTGGGACAGTACACTACGAGCAGTACTTC.

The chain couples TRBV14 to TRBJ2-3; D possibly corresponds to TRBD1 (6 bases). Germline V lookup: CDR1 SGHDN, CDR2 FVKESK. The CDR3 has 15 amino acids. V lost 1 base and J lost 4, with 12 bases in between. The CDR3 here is CASSQGPGVADTQYF. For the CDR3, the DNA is TGTGCCAGCAGCCAAGGACCAGGGGTTGCAGATACGCAGTATTTT. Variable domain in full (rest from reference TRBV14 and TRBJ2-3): EAGVTQFPSHSVIEKGQTVTLRCDPISGHDNLYWYRRVMGKEIKFLLHFVKESKQDESGMPNNRFLAERTGGTYSTLKVQPAELEDSGVYFCASSQGPGVADTQYFGPGTRLTVL.

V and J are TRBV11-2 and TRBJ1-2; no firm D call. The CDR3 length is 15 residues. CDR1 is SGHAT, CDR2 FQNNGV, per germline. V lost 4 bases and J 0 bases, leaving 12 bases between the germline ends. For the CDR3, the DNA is TGTGCCAGCAGCTCCAGGACTTTCTCTAACTATGGCTACACCTTC. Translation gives CASSSRTFSNYGYTF. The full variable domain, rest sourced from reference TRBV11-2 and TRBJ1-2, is EAGVAQSPRYKIIEKRQSVAFWCNPISGHATLYWYQQILGQGPKLLIQFQNNGVVDDSQLPKDRFSAERLKGVDSTLKIQPAKLEDSAVYLCASSSRTFSNYGYTFGSGTRLTVV.

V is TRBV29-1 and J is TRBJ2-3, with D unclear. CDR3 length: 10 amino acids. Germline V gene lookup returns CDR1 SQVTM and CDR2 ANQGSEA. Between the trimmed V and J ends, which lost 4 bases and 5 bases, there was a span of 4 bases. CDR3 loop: CSVVRDTQYF. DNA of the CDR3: TGCAGCGTTGTAAGAGATACGCAGTATTTT.

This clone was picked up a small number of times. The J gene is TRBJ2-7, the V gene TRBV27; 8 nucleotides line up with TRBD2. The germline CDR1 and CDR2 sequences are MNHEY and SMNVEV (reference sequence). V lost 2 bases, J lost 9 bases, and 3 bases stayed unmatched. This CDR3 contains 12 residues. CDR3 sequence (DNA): TGTGCCAGCAGTTTAGCGGGAGGCGGGCAGTACTTC. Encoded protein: CASSLAGGGQYF.

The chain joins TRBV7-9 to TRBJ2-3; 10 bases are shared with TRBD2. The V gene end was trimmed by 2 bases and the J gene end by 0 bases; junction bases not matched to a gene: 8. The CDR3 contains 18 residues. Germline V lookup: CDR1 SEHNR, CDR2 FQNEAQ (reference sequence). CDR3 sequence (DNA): TGTGCCAGCAGCTTAAGAGCGGGAGGGCGGGCGAGCACAGATACGCAGTATTTT. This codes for CASSLRAGGRASTDTQYF.

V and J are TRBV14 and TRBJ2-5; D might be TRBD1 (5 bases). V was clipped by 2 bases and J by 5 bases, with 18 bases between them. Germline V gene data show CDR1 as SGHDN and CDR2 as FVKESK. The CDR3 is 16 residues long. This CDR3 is CASSQIKWTLWETQYF. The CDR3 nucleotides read TGTGCCAGCAGCCAAATTAAGTGGACACTATGGGAGACCCAGTACTTC.